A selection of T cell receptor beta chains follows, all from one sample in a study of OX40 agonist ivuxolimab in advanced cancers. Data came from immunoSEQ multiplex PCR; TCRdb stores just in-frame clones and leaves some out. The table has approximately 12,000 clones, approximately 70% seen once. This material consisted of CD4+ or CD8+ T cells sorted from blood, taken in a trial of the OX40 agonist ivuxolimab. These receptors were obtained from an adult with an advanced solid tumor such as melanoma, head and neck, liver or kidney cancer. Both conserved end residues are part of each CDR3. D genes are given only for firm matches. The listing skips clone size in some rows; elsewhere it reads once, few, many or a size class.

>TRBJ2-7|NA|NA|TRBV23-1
CASSQSGFYEQYF
TGCGCCAGCAGTCAATCTGGATTCTACGAGCAGTACTTC
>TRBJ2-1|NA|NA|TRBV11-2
CASTPLRVSYNEQFF
TGTGCCAGCACCCCCTTAAGGGTGAGCTACAATGAGCAGTTCTTC
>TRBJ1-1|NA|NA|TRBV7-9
CASSSGTHEAFF
TGTGCCAGCAGCTCTGGCACCCACGAAGCTTTCTTT
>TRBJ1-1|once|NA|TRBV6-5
CASSYGTNTEAFF
TGTGCCAGCAGTTATGGGACGAACACTGAAGCTTTCTTT
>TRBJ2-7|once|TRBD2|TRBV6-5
CASSYSNWGGEQYF
TGTGCCAGCAGTTACTCGAACTGGGGGGGGGAGCAGTACTTC
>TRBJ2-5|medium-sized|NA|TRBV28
CASKGRNDQETQYF
TGTGCCAGCAAGGGACGAAACGACCAAGAGACCCAGTACTTC
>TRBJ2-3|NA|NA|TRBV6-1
CASSIRGLLADTQYF
TGTGCCAGCAGTATCAGGGGCCTTTTGGCAGATACGCAGTATTTT
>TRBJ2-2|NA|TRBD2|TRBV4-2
CASSQDGSGGAGELFF
TGTGCCAGCAGCCAAGATGGGAGCGGGGGGGCCGGGGAGCTGTTTTTT
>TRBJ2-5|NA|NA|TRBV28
CASSLTLLETQYF
TGTGCCAGCAGTTTGACATTATTAGAGACCCAGTACTTC
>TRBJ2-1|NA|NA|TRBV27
CASLAGPGYNEQFF
TGTGCCAGCCTTGCGGGCCCGGGATACAATGAGCAGTTCTTC
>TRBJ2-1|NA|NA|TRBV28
CAITRGPLLSYNEQFF
TGTGCCATCACTCGCGGACCCCTCCTTTCCTACAATGAGCAGTTCTTC
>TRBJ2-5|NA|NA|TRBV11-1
CATAAFRTQYF
TGTGCCACCGCAGCGTTCAGGACCCAGTACTTC
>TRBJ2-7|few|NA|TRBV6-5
CASSYGTPYEQYF
TGTGCCAGCAGTTACGGGACACCCTACGAGCAGTACTTC
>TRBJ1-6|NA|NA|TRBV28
CASSLIGSPLHF
TGTGCCAGCAGTTTAATCGGTTCACCCCTCCACTTT
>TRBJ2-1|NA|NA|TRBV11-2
CASSLGPGDEQFF
TGTGCCAGCAGCTTAGGTCCCGGCGATGAGCAGTTCTTC
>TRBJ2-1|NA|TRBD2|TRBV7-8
CASSRTSGGYSYNEQFF
TGTGCCAGCAGCCGTACTAGCGGGGGGTACTCCTACAATGAGCAGTTCTTC
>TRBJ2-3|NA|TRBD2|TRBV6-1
CASSESSGGPTDTQYF
TGTGCCAGCAGTGAATCTAGCGGGGGGCCAACAGATACGCAGTATTTT
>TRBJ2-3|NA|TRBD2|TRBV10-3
CAIRAPGSGGPDTQYF
TGTGCCATCAGGGCCCCCGGTAGCGGGGGGCCAGATACGCAGTATTTT
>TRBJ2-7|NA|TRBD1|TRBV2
CASRGRGFGEQYF
TGTGCCAGCAGGGGCAGGGGGTTTGGCGAGCAGTACTTC
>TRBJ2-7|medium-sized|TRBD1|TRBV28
CASSGTGLSYEQYF
TGTGCCAGCAGTGGGACAGGGCTCTCCTACGAGCAGTACTTC
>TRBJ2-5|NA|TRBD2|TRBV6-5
CASSYSERGGEETQYF
TGTGCCAGCAGTTACTCCGAGCGGGGGGGGGAAGAGACCCAGTACTTC
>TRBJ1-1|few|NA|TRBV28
CASRTTPSTEAFF
TGTGCCAGCAGGACAACACCAAGCACTGAAGCTTTCTTT
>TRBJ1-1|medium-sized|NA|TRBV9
CASSVGDGNTEAFF
TGTGCCAGCAGCGTAGGGGACGGGAACACTGAAGCTTTCTTT
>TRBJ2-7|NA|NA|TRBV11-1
CASSQEATSYEQYF
TGTGCCAGCAGCCAAGAGGCGACCTCCTACGAGCAGTACTTC
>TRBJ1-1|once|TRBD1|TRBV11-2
CASSLVSPGQGNTEAFF
TGTGCCAGCAGCTTAGTATCCCCCGGACAGGGGAACACTGAAGCTTTCTTT
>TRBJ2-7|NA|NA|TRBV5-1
CASRGGVYEQYF
TGCGCCAGCAGAGGGGGAGTCTACGAGCAGTACTTC